One sample yielded the 10 T cell receptor beta chains listed below, sequenced in a study of metastatic and nonmetastatic thyroid tumors. No patient had received any treatment before thyroid surgery. Via MiXCR, TCRdb re-called the PCR reads. The data hold about 20,000 clones, with 10% to 15% observed a single time. The source material was blood. Every receptor here comes from a male donor with papillary thyroid cancer or a benign thyroid nodule (not recorded which). Some clones in this sample may be carry-over from other donors' samples.

This clone was seen at least ten times. The chain uses TRBV11-2 and TRBJ2-7; TRBD1 matches 11 bases. V shed 3 bases and J 1 base; nucleotides not matched to a gene: 8. The CDR3 length is 17 residues. Per the germline V gene, CDR1 is SGHAT and CDR2 is FQNNGV. CDR3 amino acids: CASSLGWTGGSSYEQYF. Here the CDR3 DNA reads TGTGCCAGCAGCTTGGGATGGACAGGGGGCTCATCCTACGAGCAGTACTTC.

This clone has a handful of counts. The chain is built from TRBV28 and TRBJ1-6, with 7 bases matching TRBD1. This CDR3 has 14 amino acids. V dropped 4 bases and J dropped 9; count of bases not matched to a gene: 6. CDR1 MDHEN and CDR2 SYDVKM come from the germline V gene. In nucleotides, the CDR3 is TGTGCCAGCAGTTATACAGGGGAGTCTTCACCCCTCCACTTT. Residues: CASSYTGESSPLHF.

This clone was observed many times. The CDR3 sequence: CASGARQGANIQYF. The CDR3 nucleotides are TGTGCCAGCGGGGCCCGACAGGGGGCTAACATTCAGTACTTC. The chain recombines TRBV27 with TRBJ2-4; 10 nucleotides match TRBD1. The CDR3 extends over 14 amino acids. Per the germline V gene, CDR1 is MNHEY and CDR2 is SMNVEV (reference sequence). The junction had 8 bases not matched to a gene; V was cut back by 8 bases and J by 7 bases.

This clone was detected only a few times. The J gene is TRBJ2-7, the V gene TRBV6-1, with unresolved D. This CDR3 region has 14 residues. Germline V gene lookup returns CDR1 MNHNS and CDR2 SASEGT. V lost 4 bases, J lost 0 bases, and 10 bases lay in between. DNA of the CDR3: TGTGCCAGCAGTGGAGCGCTGAGCTCCTACGAGCAGTACTTC. Translating it yields CASSGALSSYEQYF.

A few counts support this clone. The chain combines TRBV4-2 with TRBJ2-5, with D possibly TRBD2 on 7 matching bases. The length of the CDR3 is 16 residues. Germline CDR1 is LGHNA and CDR2 is YNFKEQ. V was shortened by 5 bases and J by 4 bases, with 20 bases between the two germline ends. The CDR3 here is CASSKGGRSGGETQYF. DNA for the CDR3: TGTGCCAGCAGCAAGGGGGGGCGGTCGGGAGGAGAGACCCAGTACTTC.

The sample holds many counts of this clone. One junction end disagrees with the germline gene, perhaps due to a read error. Distinct nucleotide sequences in the sample also encode this CDR3. The chain has TRBV2 and TRBJ2-1, with 8 bases fitting TRBD2. This CDR3 has 15 amino acids. The germline V gene has CDR1 SNHLY and CDR2 FYNNEI. The CDR3 here is CASSGSGSFYNEQFF. CDR3 DNA sequence: TGTGCCAGTAGTGGAAGCGGGAGTTTCTACAATGAGCAGTTCTTC.

The sample holds many counts of this clone. This chain links TRBV2 with TRBJ2-4; the match to TRBD2 covers 9 bases. V dropped 6 bases and J dropped 5; count of bases not matched to a gene: 5. CDR1 SNHLY and CDR2 FYNNEI come from the germline V gene. The CDR3 is 14 amino acids. The CDR3 DNA follows: TGTGCCAGCAGGAGAGCGGGAGGAGAAAACATTCAGTACTTC. As protein: CASRRAGGENIQYF.

Only a few counts were recorded for this clone. The chain links TRBV27 to TRBJ1-5, with D unclear. There are 14 residues in the CDR3. Trimming took 6 bases from V and 1 from J, leaving 10 bases between them. The germline gives CDR1 MNHEY, CDR2 SMNVEV (reference sequence). CDR3 residues: CASSERRSNQPQHF. CDR3 coding DNA: TGTGCCAGCAGCGAAAGGAGAAGCAATCAGCCCCAGCATTTT.

This clone turned up a few times. The chain employs TRBV12-3 or TRBV12-4 and TRBJ2-3; D is ambiguous. The CDR3 sequence is 13 residues long. With 5 bases removed from V and 2 bases from J, the gap between germline ends came to 8 bases. CDR3 in DNA: TGTGCCAGCAGTAAGGGTTACACAGATACGCAGTATTTT. Translated: CASSKGYTDTQYF.

This clone has just a few counts. The chain employs TRBV6-1 and TRBJ2-7, with TRBD1 matching over 9 bases. The germline V gene has CDR1 MNHNS and CDR2 SASEGT. This CDR3 region has 15 residues. V gave up 6 bases and J gave up 1 base; unmatched junction bases: 7. The CDR3 spells CASRSGTGISYEQYF. The CDR3 DNA follows: TGTGCCAGCAGATCCGGGACAGGGATTTCCTACGAGCAGTACTTC.